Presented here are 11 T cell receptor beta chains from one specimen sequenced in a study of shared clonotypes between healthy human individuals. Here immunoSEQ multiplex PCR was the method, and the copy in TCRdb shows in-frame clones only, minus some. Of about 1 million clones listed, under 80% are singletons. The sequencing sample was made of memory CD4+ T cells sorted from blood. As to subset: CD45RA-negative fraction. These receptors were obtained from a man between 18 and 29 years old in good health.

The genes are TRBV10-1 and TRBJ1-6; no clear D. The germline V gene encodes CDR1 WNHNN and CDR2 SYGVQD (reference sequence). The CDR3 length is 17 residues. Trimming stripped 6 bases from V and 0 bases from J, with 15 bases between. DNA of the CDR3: TGCGCCAGCAGAGTCTATCAGGTAAGCTCCTATAATTCACCCCTCCACTTT. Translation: CASRVYQVSSYNSPLHF.

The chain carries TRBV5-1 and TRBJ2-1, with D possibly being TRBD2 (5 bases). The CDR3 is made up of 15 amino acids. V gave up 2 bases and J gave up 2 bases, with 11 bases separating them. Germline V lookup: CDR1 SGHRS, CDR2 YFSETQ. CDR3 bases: TGCGCCAGCAGCTTATTAGGGAGCCCCTACAATGAGCAGTTCTTC. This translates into CASSLLGSPYNEQFF.

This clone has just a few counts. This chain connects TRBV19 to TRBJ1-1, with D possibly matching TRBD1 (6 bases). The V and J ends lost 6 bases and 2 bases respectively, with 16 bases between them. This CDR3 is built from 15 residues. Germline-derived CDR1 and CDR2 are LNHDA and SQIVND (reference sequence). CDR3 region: CASSERGLKNTEAFF. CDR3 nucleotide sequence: TGTGCCAGTAGCGAGCGGGGGCTCAAAAACACTGAAGCTTTCTTT.

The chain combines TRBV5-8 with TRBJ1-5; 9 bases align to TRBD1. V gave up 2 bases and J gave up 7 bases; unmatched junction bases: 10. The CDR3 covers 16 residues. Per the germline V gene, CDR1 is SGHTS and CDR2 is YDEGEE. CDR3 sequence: CASSFHLQGANQPQHF. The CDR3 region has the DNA TGTGCCAGCAGCTTTCACCTACAGGGGGCCAACCAGCCCCAGCATTTT.

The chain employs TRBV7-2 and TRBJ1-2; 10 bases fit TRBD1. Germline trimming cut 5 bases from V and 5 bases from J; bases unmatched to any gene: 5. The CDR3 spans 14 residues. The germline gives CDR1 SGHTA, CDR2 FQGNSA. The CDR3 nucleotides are TGTGCCAGCAGCCCCTCGGGACAGGGGTATGGCTACACCTTC. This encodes CASSPSGQGYGYTF.

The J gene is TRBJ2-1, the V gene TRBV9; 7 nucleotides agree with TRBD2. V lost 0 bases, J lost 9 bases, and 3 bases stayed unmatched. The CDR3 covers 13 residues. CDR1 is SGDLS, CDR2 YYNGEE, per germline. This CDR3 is CASSVVSGGEQFF. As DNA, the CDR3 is TGTGCCAGCAGCGTAGTATCGGGGGGTGAGCAGTTCTTC.

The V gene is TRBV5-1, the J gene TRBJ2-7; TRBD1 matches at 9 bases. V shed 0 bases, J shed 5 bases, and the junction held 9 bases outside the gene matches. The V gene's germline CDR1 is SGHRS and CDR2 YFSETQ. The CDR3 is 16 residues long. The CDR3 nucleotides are TGCGCCAGCAGCTTGGCCATGGGGACAGGGTACAACGAGCAGTACTTC. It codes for CASSLAMGTGYNEQYF.

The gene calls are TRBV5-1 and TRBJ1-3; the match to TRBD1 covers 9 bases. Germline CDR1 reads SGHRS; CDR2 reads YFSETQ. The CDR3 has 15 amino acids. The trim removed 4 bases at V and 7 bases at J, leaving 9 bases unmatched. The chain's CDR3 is CASSRSTGGENTIYF. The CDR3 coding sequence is TGCGCCAGCAGCCGCTCGACAGGGGGAGAGAACACCATATATTTT.

CDR3 residues: CSVELAGGTDTQYF. The CDR3 DNA sequence: TGCAGCGTTGAGCTGGCGGGGGGGACAGATACGCAGTATTTT. This chain uses TRBV29-1 with TRBJ2-3; 9 positions match TRBD2. The CDR3 has 14 residues. J gave up 3 bases and V 3 bases, and 4 bases lay outside the gene matches. Germline loops: CDR1 SQVTM, CDR2 ANQGSEA.

The CDR3 loop reads CASSWDSFYYEQYF. The CDR3 region has the DNA TGTGCCAGCAGTTGGGACAGCTTCTATTACGAGCAGTACTTC. V gene TRBV6-1 combines with J gene TRBJ2-7; 7 bases are shared with TRBD1. The V gene's germline CDR1 is MNHNS and CDR2 SASEGT. The CDR3 runs to 14 residues. J gave up 4 bases and V 5 bases, and 8 bases lay outside the gene matches.

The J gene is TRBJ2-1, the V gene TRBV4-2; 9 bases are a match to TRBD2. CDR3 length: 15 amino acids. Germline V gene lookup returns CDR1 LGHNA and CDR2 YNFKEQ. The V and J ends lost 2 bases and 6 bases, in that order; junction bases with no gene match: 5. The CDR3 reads CASSQIAGDSNEQFF. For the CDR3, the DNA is TGTGCCAGCAGCCAAATAGCGGGGGATTCCAATGAGCAGTTCTTC.